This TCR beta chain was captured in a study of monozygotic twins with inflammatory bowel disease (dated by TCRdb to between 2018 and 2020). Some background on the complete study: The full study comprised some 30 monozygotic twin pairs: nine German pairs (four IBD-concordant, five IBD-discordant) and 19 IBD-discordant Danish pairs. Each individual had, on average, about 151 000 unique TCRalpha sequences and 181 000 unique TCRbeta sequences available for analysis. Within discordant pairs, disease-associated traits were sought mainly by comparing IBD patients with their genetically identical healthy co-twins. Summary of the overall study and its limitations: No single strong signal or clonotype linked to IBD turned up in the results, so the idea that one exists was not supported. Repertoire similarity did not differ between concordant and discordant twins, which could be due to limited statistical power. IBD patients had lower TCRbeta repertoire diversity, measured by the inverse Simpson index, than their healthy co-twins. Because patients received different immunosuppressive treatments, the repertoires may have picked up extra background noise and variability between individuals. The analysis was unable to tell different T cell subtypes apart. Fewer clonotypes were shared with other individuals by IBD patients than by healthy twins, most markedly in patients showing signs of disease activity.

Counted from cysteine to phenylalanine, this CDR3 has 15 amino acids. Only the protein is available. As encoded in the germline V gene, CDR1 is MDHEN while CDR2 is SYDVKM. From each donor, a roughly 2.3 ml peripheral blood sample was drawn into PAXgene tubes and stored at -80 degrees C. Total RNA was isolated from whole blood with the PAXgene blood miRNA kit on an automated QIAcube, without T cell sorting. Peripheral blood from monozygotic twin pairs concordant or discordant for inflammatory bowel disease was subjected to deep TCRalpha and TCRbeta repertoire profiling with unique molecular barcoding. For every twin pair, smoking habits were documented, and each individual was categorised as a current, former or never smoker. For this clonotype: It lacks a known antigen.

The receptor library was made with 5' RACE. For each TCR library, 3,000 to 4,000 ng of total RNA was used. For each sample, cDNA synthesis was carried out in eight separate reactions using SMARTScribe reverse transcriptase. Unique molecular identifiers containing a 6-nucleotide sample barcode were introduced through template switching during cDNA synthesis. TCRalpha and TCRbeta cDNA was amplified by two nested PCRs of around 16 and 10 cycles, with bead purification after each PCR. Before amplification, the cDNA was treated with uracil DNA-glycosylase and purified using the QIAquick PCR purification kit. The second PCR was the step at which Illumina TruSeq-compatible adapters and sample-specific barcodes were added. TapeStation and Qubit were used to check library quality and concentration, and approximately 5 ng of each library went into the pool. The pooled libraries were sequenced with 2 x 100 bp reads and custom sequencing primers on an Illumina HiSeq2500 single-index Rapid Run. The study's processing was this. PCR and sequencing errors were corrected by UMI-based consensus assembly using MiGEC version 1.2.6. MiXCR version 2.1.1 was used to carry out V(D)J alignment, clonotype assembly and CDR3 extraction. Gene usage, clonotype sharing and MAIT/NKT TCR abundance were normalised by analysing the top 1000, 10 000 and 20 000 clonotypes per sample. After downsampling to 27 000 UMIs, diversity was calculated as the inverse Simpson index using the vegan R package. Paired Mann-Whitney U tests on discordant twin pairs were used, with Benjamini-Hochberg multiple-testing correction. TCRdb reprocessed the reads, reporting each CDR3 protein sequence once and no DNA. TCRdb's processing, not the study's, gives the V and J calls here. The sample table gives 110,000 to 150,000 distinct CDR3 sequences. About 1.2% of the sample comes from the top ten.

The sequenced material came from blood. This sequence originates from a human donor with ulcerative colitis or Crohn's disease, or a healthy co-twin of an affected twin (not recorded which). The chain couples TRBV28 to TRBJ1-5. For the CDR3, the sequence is CATLTDPPGNQPQHF.